This is a list of T cell receptor beta chains from one sample in a study of radiotherapy plus CTLA-4 blockade in lung cancer. Profiling relied on immunoSEQ multiplex PCR, and the TCRdb table lists in-frame clones only, not all of them. The table shows more than 55,000 clones, with roughly 80% occurring only once. The sequences come from peripheral blood, collected from a patient treated with radiotherapy plus ipilimumab. These receptor sequences come from a human donor with non-small cell lung cancer who had a complete response to radiotherapy plus ipilimumab. Each CDR3 is given with its conserved first and last residue. Each record gives: J gene, V gene, CDR3 protein.

TRBJ2-1 TRBV5-6 CASSSLSVRGGPNEQFF
TRBJ1-2 TRBV11-2 CASSFDETGGYTF
TRBJ2-5 TRBV10-3 CATAGGQETQYF
TRBJ1-1 TRBV18 CASSMGARDTEAFF
TRBJ1-2 TRBV30 CAWSVLRVGAEGYTF
TRBJ1-1 TRBV14 CASIYFTGGAAEAFF
TRBJ2-1 TRBV6-6 CASSLDSTNEQFF
TRBJ1-5 TRBV7-8 CASSLPESRGRQPQHF
TRBJ2-6 TRBV27 CASSLSPATVSGANVLTF
TRBJ2-7 TRBV5-6 CASSVTQGADEQYF
TRBJ1-5 TRBV19 CASSPPGGTSKYQPQHF
TRBJ2-7 TRBV19 CASSEGHLFSYEQYF
TRBJ2-4 TRBV7-2 CASSSRTSGGNGKNIQYF
TRBJ2-1 TRBV4-3 CASSRALAGGGDNEQFF
TRBJ2-6 TRBV7-9 CASSLGTAGANVLTF
TRBJ2-2 TRBV5-1 CASSNRDSLDAGELFF
TRBJ2-1 TRBV19 CASSPRRGAIVDEQFF
TRBJ1-1 TRBV7-9 CASSNLTGLNTEAFF
TRBJ2-1 TRBV5-4 CASSPEITNEQFF
TRBJ2-1 TRBV18 CASSPSSRQGDEQFF
TRBJ1-6 TRBV7-9 CASGAALYNSPLHF
TRBJ1-2 TRBV6-5 CASIPPGGGYTF
TRBJ2-7 TRBV6-1 CASSAGFYEQYF
TRBJ2-7 TRBV30 CAWSVEDYEQYF
TRBJ1-1 TRBV4-1 CASSGRQGVYNMNTEAFF
TRBJ2-5 TRBV10-3 CAISALAGGSQETQYF
TRBJ2-5 TRBV9 CASSPRLAVGETQYF
TRBJ1-5 TRBV2 CASKDRGGFQPQHF
TRBJ2-3 TRBV5-1 CASSPVFRGNTDTQYF
TRBJ2-1 TRBV5-1 CASSISGGASNEQFF
TRBJ2-2 TRBV5-1 CASSLDRTNTGELFF
TRBJ2-2 TRBV9 CASSVARGGGNTGELFF
TRBJ2-1 TRBV11-2 CASSSVAGGRNEQFF
TRBJ2-5 TRBV6-5 CASSFATGQETQYF
TRBJ1-1 TRBV6-5 CASSTGTDEAFF
TRBJ1-2 TRBV5-1 CASSPPAGGGYTF
TRBJ2-2 TRBV21-1 CASTPGQGGTGELFF
TRBJ2-3 TRBV27 CASSGSGGDTQYF
TRBJ2-3 TRBV4-3 CASSHTPGQGITDTQYF
TRBJ2-1 TRBV28 CASRRIQGARGVNEQFF
TRBJ1-2 TRBV4-1 CASSQALGTGANYGYTF
TRBJ2-2 TRBV18 CASSPAPAGTGVPNTGELFF
TRBJ2-1 TRBV5-6 CASSLDSGFSYNEQFF
TRBJ1-2 TRBV30 CAWSVSFNDYGYTF
TRBJ2-2 TRBV5-1 CASSSTSGRSTGELFF
TRBJ1-1 TRBV18 CASSPGGPGSTEAFF
TRBJ1-3 TRBV7-2 CASSRQGAGSGNTIYF
TRBJ2-2 TRBV11-3 CASSLKSGRITGELFF
TRBJ1-4 TRBV18 CASSRPFPGSSNEKLFF